The sequence of this T cell receptor beta chain was determined in a study of T cells after yellow fever vaccination. Turning to this clonotype: Antigen: not known.

General study results and limits: Detected again after the booster were most primary-vaccination clones, at about 96% CD4 and 70% to 90% CD8. Overall, a small share of clonotypes was seen in both CD4 and CD8 compartments.

By 5'RACE template switching, TCR cDNA was produced, with a universal primer site and UMIs added in the process. In TCRdb, the 5' RACE reads were re-called with MiXCR into one record per CDR3 protein. The sample consists of a few hundred thousand distinct CDR3 sequences, 8.7% of them appearing once. This CDR3 is 13 amino acids long. Between the trimmed V and J ends, which lost 3 bases and 4 bases, there was a span of 9 bases. Germline values: CDR1 LNHDA, CDR2 SQIVND (reference sequence). Here the sequenced sample was PBMCs, taken on the day of the first yellow fever vaccination. V gene TRBV19 combines with J gene TRBJ1-1; D gene uncertain. The TCR comes from a man aged 18 to 30 who received the YFV17D yellow fever vaccine. The CDR3 DNA follows: TGTGCCAGTAGTATGTCAGGAGGCACTGAAGCTTTCTTT. Its protein is CASSMSGGTEAFF.